This record looks at one T cell receptor (beta chain) sequence and its context. Unique molecular identifiers were incorporated into the prepared TCRbeta library. Via MiXCR, TCRdb re-called the PCR reads, giving one row per CDR3 protein. The sample shows some 350,000 distinct CDR3 sequences, 15% to 20% of them seen only once. V was pared by 0 bases and J by 9 bases, with 18 bases between. This CDR3 spans 15 amino acids. CDR1 and CDR2 (germline): SGDLS, YYNGEE. The sample belongs to a study of T-cell reconstitution after alpha-beta-depleted transplantation in children. The source is a male patient between 2 and 10 years old who had a stem cell transplant for acute lymphoblastic leukemia, so the T cells may come from the graft donor. J is TRBJ1-1 and V is TRBV9; D call uncertain. Sequenced material: PBMCs, mostly from graft donor cells, taken 360 days after TCRalphabeta/CD19-depleted stem cell transplant. The CDR3 region has the DNA TGTGCCAGCAGCGTAGAGGGTACCCCGTCGAGAAAAGCTTTCTTT. The encoded protein is CASSVEGTPSRKAFF. Filled out from reference TRBV9 and TRBJ1-1, the complete variable domain reads DSGVTQTPKHLITATGQRVTLRCSPRSGDLSVYWYQQSLDQGLQFLIQYYNGEERAKGNILERFSAQQFPDLHSELNLSSLELGDSALYFCASSVEGTPSRKAFFGQGTRLTVV.